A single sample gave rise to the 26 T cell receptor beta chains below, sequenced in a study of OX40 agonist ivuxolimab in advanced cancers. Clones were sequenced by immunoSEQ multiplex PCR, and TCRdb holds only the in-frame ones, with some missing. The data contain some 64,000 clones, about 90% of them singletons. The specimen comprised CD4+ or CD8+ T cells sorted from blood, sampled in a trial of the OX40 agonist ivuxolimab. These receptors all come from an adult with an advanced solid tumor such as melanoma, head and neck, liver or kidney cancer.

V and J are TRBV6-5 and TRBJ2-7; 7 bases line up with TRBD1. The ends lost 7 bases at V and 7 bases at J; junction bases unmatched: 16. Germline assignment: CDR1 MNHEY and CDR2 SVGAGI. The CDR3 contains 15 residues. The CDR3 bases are TGTGCCAGCATACCCGCAGGGGGTATCTTGGGAGAGCAGTACTTC. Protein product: CASIPAGGILGEQYF.

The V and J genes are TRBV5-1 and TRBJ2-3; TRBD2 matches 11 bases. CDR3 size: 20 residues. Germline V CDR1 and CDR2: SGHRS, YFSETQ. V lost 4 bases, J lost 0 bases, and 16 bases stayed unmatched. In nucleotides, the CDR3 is TGCGCCAGCAGCCCGGGACTAGCGGACGGAGGGGTAGCCAGCACAGATACGCAGTATTTT. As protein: CASSPGLADGGVASTDTQYF. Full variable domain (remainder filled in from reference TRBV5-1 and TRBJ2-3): KAGVTQTPRYLIKTRGQQVTLSCSPISGHRSVSWYQQTPGQGLQFLFEYFSETQRNKGNFPGRFSGRQFSNSRSEMNVSTLELGDSALYLCASSPGLADGGVASTDTQYFGPGTRLTVL.

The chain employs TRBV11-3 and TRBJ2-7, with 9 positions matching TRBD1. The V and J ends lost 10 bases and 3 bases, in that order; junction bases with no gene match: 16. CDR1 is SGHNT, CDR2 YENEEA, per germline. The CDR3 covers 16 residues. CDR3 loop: CANRGLNRRAGYEQYF. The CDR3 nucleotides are TGTGCCAACAGGGGGCTTAATAGGCGAGCGGGCTACGAGCAGTACTTC.

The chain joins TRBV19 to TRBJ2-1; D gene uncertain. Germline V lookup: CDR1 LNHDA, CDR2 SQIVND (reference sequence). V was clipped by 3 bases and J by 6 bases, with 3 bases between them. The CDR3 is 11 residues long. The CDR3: CASSITNEQFF. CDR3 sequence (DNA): TGTGCCAGTAGTATCACCAATGAGCAGTTCTTC.

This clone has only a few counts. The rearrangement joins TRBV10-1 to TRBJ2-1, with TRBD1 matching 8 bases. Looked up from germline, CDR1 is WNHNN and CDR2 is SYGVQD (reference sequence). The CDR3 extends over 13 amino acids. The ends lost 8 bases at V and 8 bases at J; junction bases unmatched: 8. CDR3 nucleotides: TGCGCCAGCCAGGGACAGGCTGGCCATGAGCAGTTCTTC. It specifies CASQGQAGHEQFF.

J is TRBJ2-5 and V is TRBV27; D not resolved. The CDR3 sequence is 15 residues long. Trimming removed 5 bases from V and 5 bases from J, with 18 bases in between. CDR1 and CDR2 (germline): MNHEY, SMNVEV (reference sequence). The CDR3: CASSPSRAYGETQYF. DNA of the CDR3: TGTGCCAGCAGTCCATCACGCGCGTACGGGGAGACCCAGTACTTC.

The CDR3 DNA follows: TGTGCCAGCAGTCCACCTCCAGGGGGGGCGGTCGAGCAGTACTTC. Its translation is CASSPPPGGAVEQYF. The chain employs TRBV28 and TRBJ2-7; D may be TRBD1 or TRBD2 (7 bases each). Germline CDR1 and CDR2: MDHEN and SYDVKM. Trimming left V 5 bases short and J 6 bases short, with 20 bases between. The CDR3 sequence is 15 residues long.

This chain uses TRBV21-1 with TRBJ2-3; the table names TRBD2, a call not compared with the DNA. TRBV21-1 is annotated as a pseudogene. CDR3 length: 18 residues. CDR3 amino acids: CASSRLEVAGGPKDTQYF. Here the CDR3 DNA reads TGTGCCAGCAGCCGCCTGGAGGTAGCGGGAGGGCCAAAAGATACGCAGTATTTT.

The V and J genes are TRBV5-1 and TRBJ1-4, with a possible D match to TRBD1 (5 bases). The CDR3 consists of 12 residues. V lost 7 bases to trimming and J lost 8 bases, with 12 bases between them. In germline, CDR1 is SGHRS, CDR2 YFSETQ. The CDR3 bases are TGCGCCAGCCATGACAGTGGGGAAAAACTGTTTTTT. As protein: CASHDSGEKLFF.

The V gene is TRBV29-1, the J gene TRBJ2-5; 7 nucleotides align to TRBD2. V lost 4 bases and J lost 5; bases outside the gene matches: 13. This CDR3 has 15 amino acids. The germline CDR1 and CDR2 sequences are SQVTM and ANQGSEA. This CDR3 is CSVVGGGHFEETQYF. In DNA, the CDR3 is TGCAGCGTTGTCGGGGGAGGGCATTTCGAGGAGACCCAGTACTTC.

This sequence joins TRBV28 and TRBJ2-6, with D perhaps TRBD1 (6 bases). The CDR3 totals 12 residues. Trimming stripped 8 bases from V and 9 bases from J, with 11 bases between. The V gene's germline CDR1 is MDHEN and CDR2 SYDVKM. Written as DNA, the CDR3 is TGTGCCAGCTCTACAGGGAGCAACGTCCTGACTTTC. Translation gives CASSTGSNVLTF.

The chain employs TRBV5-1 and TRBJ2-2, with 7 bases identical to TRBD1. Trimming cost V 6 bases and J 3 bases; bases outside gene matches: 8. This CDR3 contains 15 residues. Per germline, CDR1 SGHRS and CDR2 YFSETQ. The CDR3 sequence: CASNKRTGDTGELFF. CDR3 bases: TGCGCCAGCAATAAAAGGACAGGTGACACCGGGGAGCTGTTTTTT.

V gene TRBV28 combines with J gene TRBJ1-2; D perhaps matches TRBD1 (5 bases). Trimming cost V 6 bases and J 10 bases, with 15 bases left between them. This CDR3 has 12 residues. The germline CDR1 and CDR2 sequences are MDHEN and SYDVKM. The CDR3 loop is CASRPFQGNYTF. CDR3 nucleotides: TGTGCCAGCAGGCCTTTCCAGGGTAACTACACCTTC.

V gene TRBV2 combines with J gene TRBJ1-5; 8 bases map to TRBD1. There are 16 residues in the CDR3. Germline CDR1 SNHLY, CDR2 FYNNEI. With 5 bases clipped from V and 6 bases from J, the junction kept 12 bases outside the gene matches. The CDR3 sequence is CASSWGDRGNGQPQHF. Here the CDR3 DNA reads TGTGCCAGCAGTTGGGGCGACAGGGGTAACGGTCAGCCCCAGCATTTT. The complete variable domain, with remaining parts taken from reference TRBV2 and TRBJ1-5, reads EPEVTQTPSHQVTQMGQEVILRCVPISNHLYFYWYRQILGQKVEFLVSFYNNEISEKSEIFDDQFSVERPDGSNFTLKIRSTKLEDSAMYFCASSWGDRGNGQPQHFGDGTRLSIL.

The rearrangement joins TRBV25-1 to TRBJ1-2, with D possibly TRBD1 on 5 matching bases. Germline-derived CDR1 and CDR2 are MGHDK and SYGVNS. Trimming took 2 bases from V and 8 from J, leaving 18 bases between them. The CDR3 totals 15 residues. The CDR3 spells CASSEGSPGLEGYTF. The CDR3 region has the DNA TGTGCCAGCAGTGAAGGTTCTCCAGGGCTAGAAGGCTACACCTTC.

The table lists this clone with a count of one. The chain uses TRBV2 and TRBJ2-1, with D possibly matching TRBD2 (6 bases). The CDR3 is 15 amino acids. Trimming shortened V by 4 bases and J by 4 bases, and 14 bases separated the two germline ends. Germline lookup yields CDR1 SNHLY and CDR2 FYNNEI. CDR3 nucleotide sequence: TGTGCCAGCAGTGGCCCTCGCGGGATGTACAATGAGCAGTTCTTC. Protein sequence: CASSGPRGMYNEQFF. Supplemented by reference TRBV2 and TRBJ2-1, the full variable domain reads EPEVTQTPSHQVTQMGQEVILRCVPISNHLYFYWYRQILGQKVEFLVSFYNNEISEKSEIFDDQFSVERPDGSNFTLKIRSTKLEDSAMYFCASSGPRGMYNEQFFGPGTRLTVL.

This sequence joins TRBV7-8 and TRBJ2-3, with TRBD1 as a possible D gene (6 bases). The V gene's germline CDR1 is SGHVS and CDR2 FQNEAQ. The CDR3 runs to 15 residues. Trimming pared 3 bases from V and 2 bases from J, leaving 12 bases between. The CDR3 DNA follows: TGTGCCAGCAGCTTCACCGGACAGAACACAGATACGCAGTATTTT. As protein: CASSFTGQNTDTQYF.

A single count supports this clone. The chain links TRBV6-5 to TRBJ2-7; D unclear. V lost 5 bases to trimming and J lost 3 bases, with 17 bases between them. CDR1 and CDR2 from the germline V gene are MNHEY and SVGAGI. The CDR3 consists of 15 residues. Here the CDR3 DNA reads TGTGCCAGCAGTACTCAACCGGGTCCACTCTACGAGCAGTACTTC. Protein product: CASSTQPGPLYEQYF.

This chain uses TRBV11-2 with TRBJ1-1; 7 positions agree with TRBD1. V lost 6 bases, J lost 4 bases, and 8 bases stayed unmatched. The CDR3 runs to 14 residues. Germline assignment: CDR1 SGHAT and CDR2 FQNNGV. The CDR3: CASRSYAGGTEAFF. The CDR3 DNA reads TGTGCCAGCAGATCCTACGCAGGGGGCACTGAAGCTTTCTTT.

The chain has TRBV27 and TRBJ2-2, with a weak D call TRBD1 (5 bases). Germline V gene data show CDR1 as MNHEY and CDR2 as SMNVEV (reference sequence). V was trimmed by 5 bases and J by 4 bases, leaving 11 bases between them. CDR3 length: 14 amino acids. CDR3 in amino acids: CASSLTGATGELFF. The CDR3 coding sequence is TGTGCCAGCAGTCTTACAGGAGCCACCGGGGAGCTGTTTTTT.

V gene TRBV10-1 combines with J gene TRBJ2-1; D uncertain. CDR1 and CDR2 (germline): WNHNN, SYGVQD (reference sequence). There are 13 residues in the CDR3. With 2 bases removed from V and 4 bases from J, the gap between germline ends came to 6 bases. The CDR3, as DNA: TGCGCCAGCAGTGAGGGGAATTACAATGAGCAGTTCTTC. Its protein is CASSEGNYNEQFF.

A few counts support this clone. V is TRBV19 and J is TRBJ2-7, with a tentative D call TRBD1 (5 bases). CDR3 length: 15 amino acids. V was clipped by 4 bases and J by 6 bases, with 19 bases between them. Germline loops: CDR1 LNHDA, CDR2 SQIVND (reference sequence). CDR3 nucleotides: TGTGCCAGTAGTACGTCCAGGACATCCCTTGGCGAGCAGTACTTC. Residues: CASSTSRTSLGEQYF.

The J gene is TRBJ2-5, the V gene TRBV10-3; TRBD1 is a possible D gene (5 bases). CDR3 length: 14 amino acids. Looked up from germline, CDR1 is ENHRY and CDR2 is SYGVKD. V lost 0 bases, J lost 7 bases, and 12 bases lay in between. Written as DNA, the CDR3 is TGTGCCATCAGTGAGTCGGACACTGACGGGACCCAGTACTTC. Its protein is CAISESDTDGTQYF.

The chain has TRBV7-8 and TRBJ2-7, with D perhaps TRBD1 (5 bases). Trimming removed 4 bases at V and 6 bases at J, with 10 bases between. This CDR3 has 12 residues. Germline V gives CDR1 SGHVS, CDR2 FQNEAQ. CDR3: CASSSGFGEQYF. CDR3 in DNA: TGTGCCAGCAGCTCAGGGTTTGGCGAGCAGTACTTC.

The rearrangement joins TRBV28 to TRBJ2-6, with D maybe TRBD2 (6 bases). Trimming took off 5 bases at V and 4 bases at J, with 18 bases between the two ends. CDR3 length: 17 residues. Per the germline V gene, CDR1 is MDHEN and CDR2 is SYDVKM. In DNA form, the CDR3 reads TGTGCCAGCAGTGACGCGTTTTACCGGGAGGGGGCCAACGTCCTGACTTTC. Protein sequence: CASSDAFYREGANVLTF.

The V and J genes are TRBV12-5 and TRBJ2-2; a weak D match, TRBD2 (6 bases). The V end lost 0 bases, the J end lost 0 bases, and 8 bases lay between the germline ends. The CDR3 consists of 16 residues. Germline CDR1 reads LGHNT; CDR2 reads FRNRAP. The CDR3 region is CASGLVLAANTGELFF. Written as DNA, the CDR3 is TGTGCTAGTGGTTTGGTCTTAGCGGCGAACACCGGGGAGCTGTTTTTT.